The 30 T cell receptor beta chains below all came from one sample that was sequenced in a study of blood T cell repertoires in COVID-19. Sequencing used immunoSEQ multiplex PCR; TCRdb keeps in-frame clones, though not all of them. The table includes a few hundred thousand clones, more than 80% detected once. Input material: PBMCs or T cells enriched from blood (not recorded which). The receptors shown here come from a man between 25 and 39 years old who had recovered from COVID-19.

The gene calls are TRBV3-1 (or the pseudogene TRBV3-2) and TRBJ2-7; 15 positions agree with TRBD2. This CDR3 spans 17 amino acids. V shed 4 bases and J 7 bases; nucleotides not matched to a gene: 11. Looked up from germline, CDR1 is LGHDT and CDR2 is YNNKEL (reference sequence). CDR3 bases: TGTGCCAGCAGCCCTCACGGACTAGCGGGAGGGCCGAGGGAGCAGTACTTC. This sequence encodes CASSPHGLAGGPREQYF.

The chain carries TRBV7-2 and TRBJ1-6; D gene uncertain. V lost 8 bases and J 3 bases, leaving 5 bases between the germline ends. The CDR3 loop spans 12 amino acids. Germline loops: CDR1 SGHTA, CDR2 FQGNSA. CDR3 in amino acids: CASGHYNSPLHF. The DNA of the CDR3 is TGTGCCAGCGGCCACTATAATTCACCCCTCCACTTT.

Notes on this clone: Other nucleotide sequences from this sample produce the same CDR3. This sequence joins TRBV28 and TRBJ1-1; no clear D. Germline CDR1 reads MDHEN; CDR2 reads SYDVKM. V was shortened by 6 bases and J by 8 bases, with 13 bases between the two germline ends. The CDR3 runs 12 residues. CDR3 sequence: CASRTGYTEAFF. The DNA for the CDR3 is TGTGCCAGCAGGACGGGGTATACAGAAGCTTTCTTT.

This sequence joins TRBV28 and TRBJ2-7; 8 nucleotides align to TRBD1. CDR1 is MDHEN, CDR2 SYDVKM, per germline. The CDR3 sequence is 14 residues long. V lost 4 bases to trimming and J lost 8 bases; unmatched junction nucleotides: 10. CDR3 DNA: TGTGCCAGCAGTTCCCCTCGACAGGGGAAGAAGCAGTACTTC. Translation: CASSSPRQGKKQYF.

The chain employs TRBV6-1 and TRBJ2-7, with 9 positions matching TRBD1. In germline, CDR1 is MNHNS, CDR2 SASEGT. CDR3 length: 16 amino acids. Germline trimming cut 2 bases from V and 2 bases from J; bases unmatched to any gene: 7. CDR3 nucleotides: TGTGCCAGCAGTGAAAAAGTAGGGACAGGGACCTACGAGCAGTACTTC. Amino acids: CASSEKVGTGTYEQYF.

The chain is built from TRBV5-1 and TRBJ1-1, with TRBD1 as a possible D gene (6 bases). The CDR3 is 13 residues long. The V gene's germline CDR1 is SGHRS and CDR2 YFSETQ. V was pared by 4 bases and J by 9 bases, with 16 bases between. For the CDR3, the DNA is TGCGCCAGCAGCCCCGGGAGGGGGGATCAAGCTTTCTTT. Translated: CASSPGRGDQAFF.

The chain combines TRBV12-3 or TRBV12-4 with TRBJ2-7, with TRBD2 identical over 10 bases. This CDR3 spans 13 amino acids. Trimming took 4 bases from V and 7 from J; bases not matched to a gene: 4. CDR3: CASSSTAGGEQYF. CDR3 bases: TGTGCCAGCAGTTCCACAGCGGGAGGGGAGCAGTACTTC.

The V gene is TRBV11-2, the J gene TRBJ2-7; the D is unclear. V lost 5 bases and J 3 bases, leaving 17 bases between the germline ends. Germline V gives CDR1 SGHAT, CDR2 FQNNGV. The CDR3 is 15 amino acids. DNA of the CDR3: TGTGCCAGCAGCCCCCTATGGTCGGGTCTCTACGAGCAGTACTTC. Protein product: CASSPLWSGLYEQYF.

The chain employs TRBV27 and TRBJ2-7; 9 positions match TRBD1. After removal of 10 bases from V and 3 bases from J, the junction contained 7 bases not matched to a gene. This CDR3 has 13 amino acids. Germline CDR1 MNHEY, CDR2 SMNVEV (reference sequence). The CDR3 coding sequence is TGTGCCACCACGGGACAGGGCGGCTACGAGCAGTACTTC. It encodes CATTGQGGYEQYF.

The gene calls are TRBV2 and TRBJ1-4, with D hard to call. Deletions cut 6 bases from V and 0 bases from J, with 11 bases between. This CDR3 is 15 amino acids long. Germline CDR1 and CDR2: SNHLY and FYNNEI. CDR3 loop: CASREALATNEKLFF. The DNA for the CDR3 is TGTGCCAGCAGGGAGGCACTGGCAACTAATGAAAAACTGTTTTTT.

The table lists this clone with a count of one. V is TRBV2 and J is TRBJ1-3; 10 nucleotides line up with TRBD1. V was clipped by 5 bases and J by 0 bases; unmatched bases: 7. The CDR3 contains 17 residues. Germline CDR1 and CDR2: SNHLY and FYNNEI. The CDR3: CASSPPGQGSSGNTIYF. CDR3 DNA: TGTGCCAGCAGTCCACCGGGACAGGGGAGCTCTGGAAACACCATATATTTT.

The V call is TRBV5-6, the J call TRBJ2-7; 8 bases are shared with TRBD2. The CDR3 totals 14 residues. Trimming took 0 bases from V and 12 from J; bases not matched to a gene: 11. Germline assignment: CDR1 SGHDT and CDR2 YYEEEE. The CDR3 DNA follows: TGTGCCAGCAGCTTGGCAGCGGGAGTGGTTTCGGGGTACTTC. This codes for CASSLAAGVVSGYF.

The chain uses TRBV13 and TRBJ1-2; possible D gene TRBD1, 6 bases. CDR1 is PRHDT, CDR2 FYEKMQ, per germline (reference sequence). The ends were cut back, 7 bases at V and 10 bases at J, with 19 bases in the middle. The CDR3 spans 13 residues. CDR3 sequence reads: CASKQGGSRIYTF. CDR3 sequence (DNA): TGTGCCAGCAAACAGGGTGGCAGTAGAATCTACACCTTC.

The V call is TRBV3-1 (or the pseudogene TRBV3-2), the J call TRBJ2-1; perhaps TRBD2 as D (6 bases). This CDR3 has 16 amino acids. The ends were cut back, 1 base at V and 7 bases at J, with 17 bases in the middle. Germline-derived CDR1 and CDR2 are LGHDT and YNNKEL (reference sequence). The CDR3 region has the DNA TGTGCCAGCAGCCAAGTCTTTAGTGGAGGAGGGAATGAGCAGTTCTTC. It is translated as CASSQVFSGGGNEQFF.

The chain employs TRBV5-8 and TRBJ2-2, with TRBD1 matching over 7 bases. V trimming: 0 bases; J trimming: 6 bases; junction bases outside the gene matches: 11. Germline values: CDR1 SGHTS, CDR2 YDEGEE. The CDR3 is 17 residues long. CDR3 amino acids: CASSLAGRGGMPGELFF. Here the CDR3 DNA reads TGTGCCAGCAGCTTGGCGGGTCGAGGGGGCATGCCCGGGGAGCTGTTTTTT.

This clone has only a few counts. Compared with germline, one end of the junction differs, possibly owing to a read error. V is TRBV5-1 and J is TRBJ1-1, with D unresolved. The CDR3 length is 13 residues. Germline-derived CDR1 and CDR2 are SGHRS and YFSETQ. The CDR3 bases are TGCGCCAGCAGCTTAAGTACGGGAGACGAAAGGGACTTT. Protein: CASSLSTGDERDF.

The chain carries TRBV18 and TRBJ1-5; 8 nucleotides align to TRBD1. Germline assignment: CDR1 KGHSH and CDR2 LQKENI. The J segment lost 1 base and the V segment lost 4 bases, leaving 9 bases of the junction unmatched. This CDR3 spans 17 amino acids. CDR3 nucleotides: TGTGCCAGCTCACACGACAGGGGCCGAGAAAGCAATCAGCCCCAGCATTTT. Amino acids: CASSHDRGRESNQPQHF.

The V call is TRBV18, the J call TRBJ2-7; 10 bases agree with TRBD2. This CDR3 is 18 amino acids long. J gave up 4 bases and V 2 bases, and 14 bases lay outside the gene matches. Germline V gene lookup returns CDR1 KGHSH and CDR2 LQKENI. CDR3 region: CASSPFHGLAGVEYEQYF. The CDR3, as DNA: TGTGCCAGCTCACCATTTCACGGTCTAGCGGGAGTGGAGTACGAGCAGTACTTC.

This chain uses TRBV11-2 with TRBJ1-3; D uncertain. The CDR3 is 13 amino acids. The V end lost 2 bases, the J end lost 4 bases, and 6 bases lay between the germline ends. CDR1 and CDR2 (germline): SGHAT, FQNNGV. CDR3 region: CASSLIRGNTIYF. For the CDR3, the DNA is TGTGCCAGCAGCTTAATACGGGGAAACACCATATATTTT.

This clone was counted a single time. The rearrangement links TRBV6-1 to TRBJ1-2; maybe TRBD1 (5 bases). Germline values: CDR1 MNHNS, CDR2 SASEGT. V lost 2 bases to trimming and J lost 4 bases, with 14 bases between them. The CDR3 spans 15 residues. The CDR3 bases are TGTGCCAGCAGTGAACCCGGCCAGGGTGCCTATGGCTACACCTTC. It encodes CASSEPGQGAYGYTF.

This clone came up a few times. The chain joins TRBV29-1 to TRBJ1-5; D is possibly TRBD1 (5 bases). V was pared by 6 bases and J by 1 base, with 10 bases between. CDR1 and CDR2 from the germline V gene are SQVTM and ANQGSEA. The CDR3 consists of 13 residues. The CDR3 DNA reads as TGCAGCGTCCAGGGTACCAGCAATCAGCCCCAGCATTTT. It codes for CSVQGTSNQPQHF.

The CDR3 loop reads CASSLVWGQGYTF. The CDR3 nucleotides read TGTGCCAGCAGTCTAGTCTGGGGACAGGGTTACACCTTC. The chain links TRBV12-3 or TRBV12-4 to TRBJ1-2; TRBD1 aligns across 9 bases. CDR3 length: 13 amino acids. The trim removed 5 bases at V and 11 bases at J, leaving 9 bases unmatched.

The gene calls are TRBV6-5 and TRBJ2-1, with D tentatively TRBD1 (6 bases). Trimming left V 4 bases short and J 3 bases short, with 10 bases between. Germline V gene data show CDR1 as MNHEY and CDR2 as SVGAGI. CDR3 length: 14 amino acids. The CDR3 sequence: CASSSMTGYNEQFF. CDR3 bases: TGTGCCAGCAGTTCAATGACAGGCTACAATGAGCAGTTCTTC.

This sequence joins TRBV5-1 and TRBJ2-7; D not resolved. Trimming stripped 0 bases from V and 1 base from J, with 8 bases between. The CDR3 loop spans 14 amino acids. Germline V gene lookup returns CDR1 SGHRS and CDR2 YFSETQ. CDR3 DNA sequence: TGCGCCAGCAGCTTGGTTGTAGAGTCCTACGAGCAGTACTTC. It yields the protein CASSLVVESYEQYF. Together with reference TRBV5-1 and TRBJ2-7, the CDR3 gives the full variable domain: KAGVTQTPRYLIKTRGQQVTLSCSPISGHRSVSWYQQTPGQGLQFLFEYFSETQRNKGNFPGRFSGRQFSNSRSEMNVSTLELGDSALYLCASSLVVESYEQYFGPGTRLTVT.

The chain combines TRBV27 with TRBJ1-5; maybe TRBD1 (6 bases). The V end lost 5 bases, the J end lost 10 bases, and 24 bases lay between the germline ends. CDR1 is MNHEY, CDR2 SMNVEV, per germline (reference sequence). The CDR3 length is 16 residues. CDR3 protein: CASSHVRDTTSEPQHF. In DNA, the CDR3 is TGTGCCAGCAGTCACGTCCGGGACACGACGTCGGAACCCCAGCATTTT.

The V and J genes are TRBV9 and TRBJ2-1, with 8 bases identical to TRBD1. Germline CDR1 reads SGDLS; CDR2 reads YYNGEE. V lost 4 bases and J lost 3; bases outside the gene matches: 6. CDR3 size: 15 residues. CDR3 sequence: CASSWSGGNYNEQFF. DNA for the CDR3: TGTGCCAGCAGCTGGTCAGGGGGCAACTACAATGAGCAGTTCTTC.

The chain uses TRBV7-9 and TRBJ1-3, with D tentatively TRBD1 (6 bases). The V end lost 5 bases, the J end lost 1 base, and 18 bases lay between the germline ends. The CDR3 extends over 17 amino acids. The germline V gene has CDR1 SEHNR and CDR2 FQNEAQ (reference sequence). Here the CDR3 DNA reads TGTGCCAGCAGCCGGCCGGGACAACGGTATTCTGGAAACACCATATATTTT. Amino acids: CASSRPGQRYSGNTIYF.

The sample holds one count of this clone. The chain combines TRBV12-3 or TRBV12-4 with TRBJ1-1; TRBD1 aligns across 7 bases. Trimming at V came to 6 bases and at J to 5 bases, leaving 6 bases not matched to a gene. The CDR3 runs to 13 residues. This CDR3 reads CASSWSGGTEAFF. CDR3 nucleotide sequence: TGTGCCAGCAGCTGGTCAGGGGGGACTGAAGCTTTCTTT.

The chain has TRBV6-5 and TRBJ2-1, with 9 bases that match TRBD2. This CDR3 spans 11 amino acids. Germline CDR1 and CDR2: MNHEY and SVGAGI. The trim removed 10 bases at V and 10 bases at J, leaving 5 bases unmatched. CDR3 nucleotides: TGTGCCACCCGGGCGGGGGGGGAGCAGTTCTTC. The encoded protein is CATRAGGEQFF.

This chain links TRBV28 with TRBJ2-7; 7 nucleotides line up with TRBD1. V lost 4 bases to trimming and J lost 2 bases; unmatched junction nucleotides: 14. CDR1 MDHEN and CDR2 SYDVKM come from the germline V gene. The CDR3 runs to 17 residues. CDR3 sequence (DNA): TGTGCCAGCAGTTCGACCAACCGGGACAGAAACGCCTACGAGCAGTACTTC. It yields the protein CASSSTNRDRNAYEQYF.